The T cell receptor (beta chain) under discussion was sequenced for a study of response to subunit inactivated influenza vaccine. V lost 4 bases, J lost 6 bases, and 16 bases lay in between. Germline lookup yields CDR1 SGHVS and CDR2 FQNEAQ. This CDR3 has 15 amino acids. TCRdb reprocessed the RT-PCR reads via MiXCR and lists one record per CDR3 protein. This repertoire shows about 700,000 distinct CDR3 sequences, approximately 15% found once; its top ten account for 6% to 8%. Here the sequenced sample was PBMCs from blood, taken about 14 days before vaccination. The rearrangement joins TRBV7-8 to TRBJ2-1; perhaps TRBD2 as D (6 bases). The receptor was derived from a middle-aged man who received an inactivated influenza vaccine. The CDR3 region has the DNA TGTGCCAGCAGCTCGATCCGACTAGTTTCCAATGAGCAGTTCTTC. Protein sequence: CASSSIRLVSNEQFF.